This T cell receptor beta chain is drawn from a study of T cells after yellow fever vaccination. Study-wide results and limits: Primary-vaccination clones mostly resurfaced post-booster (around 96% CD4, roughly 87% CD8). Abundant clonotypes from the bulk population could contaminate FACS-sorted repertoires.

On this clonotype: Its target is unknown.

TCRdb re-derived calls from the 5' RACE reads in MiXCR, one entry per CDR3 protein. This table holds hundreds of thousands of distinct CDR3 sequences, roughly 12% found once. In germline, CDR1 is GTSNPN, CDR2 SVGIG (reference sequence). V lost 3 bases and J 0 bases, leaving 5 bases between the germline ends. CDR3 length: 12 residues. This receptor was obtained from a young man who received the YFV17D yellow fever vaccine. The sequenced sample was PBMCs, obtained on the day of the yellow fever booster vaccination. The rearrangement links TRBV30 to TRBJ1-2; D remains ambiguous. CDR3 amino acids: CAWRNANYGYTF. CDR3 nucleotide sequence: TGTGCCTGGAGGAATGCTAACTATGGCTACACCTTC.